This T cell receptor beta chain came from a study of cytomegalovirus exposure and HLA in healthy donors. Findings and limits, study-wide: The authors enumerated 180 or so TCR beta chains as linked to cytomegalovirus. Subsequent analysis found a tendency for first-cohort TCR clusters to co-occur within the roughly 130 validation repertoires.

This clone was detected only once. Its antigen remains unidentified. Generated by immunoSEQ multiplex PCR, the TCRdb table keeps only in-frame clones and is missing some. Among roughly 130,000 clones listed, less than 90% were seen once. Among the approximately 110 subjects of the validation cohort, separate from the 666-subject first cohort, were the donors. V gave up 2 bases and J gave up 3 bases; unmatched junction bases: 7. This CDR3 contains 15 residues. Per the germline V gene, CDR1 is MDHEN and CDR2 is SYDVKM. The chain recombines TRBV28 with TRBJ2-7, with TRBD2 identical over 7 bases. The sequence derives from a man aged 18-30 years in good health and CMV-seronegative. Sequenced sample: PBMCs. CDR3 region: CASSLPGGRNYEQYF. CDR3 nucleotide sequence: TGTGCCAGCAGTTTACCGGGCGGGAGAAACTACGAGCAGTACTTC.